Listed below are T cell receptor beta chains from one sample, sequenced in a study of T cells in Graves' hyperthyroidism and ophthalmopathy. One entry per CDR3 protein results from TCRdb running MiXCR on the multiplex PCR reads. This sample has hundreds of thousands of distinct CDR3 sequences, with 14% found just once. Sequencing was done on a sample of blood. These receptors were collected from a woman between 18 and 29 years old with Graves' hyperthyroidism. CDR3s include the opening cysteine and the closing phenylalanine or tryptophan. D genes are given only for firm matches. Clone size appears in some rows only: once, few, many, or a class for an expanded clone.

d_call,j_call,clone_size,v_call,cdr3_nt,cdr3_aa
.,TRBJ2-5,many,TRBV20-1,TGCAGTGCTAGGACTCTCCAAGAGACCCAGTACTTC,CSARTLQETQYF
.,TRBJ2-7,few,TRBV6-5,TGTGCCAGCAGTTACTTCGGGTCGGTGCCCTACGAGCAGTACTTC,CASSYFGSVPYEQYF
TRBD1,TRBJ2-2,.,TRBV2,TGTGGCAGCGACAGGGGGGTTGGGGAGCTGTTTTTT,CGSDRGVGELFF
.,TRBJ2-5,many,TRBV2,TGTGCCAGCAGTGACGGAACAGGGCCGCAAGAGACCCAGTACTTC,CASSDGTGPQETQYF
.,TRBJ1-5,many,TRBV28,TGTGCCAGCAGTCCCCGACGCGTGGGGGGATATAGCAATCAGCCCCAGCATTTT,CASSPRRVGGYSNQPQHF
.,TRBJ1-1,many,TRBV7-2,TGTGCCAGCAGCTTAGTTAAGGGAGGGACTGAAGCTTTCTTT,CASSLVKGGTEAFF
TRBD1,TRBJ1-1,many,TRBV18,TGTGCCAGCTCACCTAGGGACAGTATGAACACTGAAGCTTTCTTT,CASSPRDSMNTEAFF
.,TRBJ2-1,few,TRBV29-1,TGCAGCGTTATGGGGGGCGGGATATCCAATGAGCAGTTCTTC,CSVMGGGISNEQFF
.,TRBJ2-5,many,TRBV20-1,TGCAGTGCTGCCTCCCCCGAGACCCAGTACTTC,CSAASPETQYF
.,TRBJ1-1,many,TRBV29-1,TGCAGCGTTCTACCAGGGACGTCGTACACTGAAGCTTTCTTT,CSVLPGTSYTEAFF
.,TRBJ2-5,many,TRBV7-9,TGTGCCGGACTCCAGGGGACCCAAGAGACCCAGTACTTC,CAGLQGTQETQYF
.,TRBJ1-2,many,TRBV20-1,TGCAGTGCTAGAGAGCCTTACAAGGGGCGCACCTATGGCTACACCTTC,CSAREPYKGRTYGYTF
.,TRBJ1-2,.,TRBV10-2,TGCGCCAGCAGTGAGTCTACAGTCACTGGGGAATATGGCTACACCTTC,CASSESTVTGEYGYTF
TRBD2,TRBJ2-7,.,TRBV10-1,TGCGCCAGCAGCGATAGCGGGAGTGACCCCTACGAGCAGTACTTC,CASSDSGSDPYEQYF
.,TRBJ2-7,many,TRBV18,TGTGCCAGCTCACCCGGCAGGAACTACGAGCAGTACTTC,CASSPGRNYEQYF
.,TRBJ1-1,many,TRBV27,TGTGCCAGCAGTTCGACGGGGGTAGGAGCTTTCTTT,CASSSTGVGAFF
.,TRBJ2-7,few,TRBV29-1,TGCAGCGTTGTTATCCGGGCGAACTACGAGCAGTACTTC,CSVVIRANYEQYF
TRBD1,TRBJ1-1,.,TRBV18,TGTGCCAGCTCACCACCTGGCCCGGACAGGGTGGTGGTGAACACTGAAGCTTTCTTT,CASSPPGPDRVVVNTEAFF
TRBD2,TRBJ2-1,.,TRBV7-3,TGTGCCAGCAGCTTAGAACCGACTAGCGGGAGAGCCATGTTCTTC,CASSLEPTSGRAMFF
TRBD2,TRBJ2-2,.,TRBV20-1,TGCAGTGCTAGAGAAGCGGGAGGTAACGGGGAGCTGTTTTTT,CSAREAGGNGELFF
.,TRBJ2-5,many,TRBV7-2,TGTGCCAGCAGCCTTCCACCGCAAGAGACCCAGTACTTC,CASSLPPQETQYF
TRBD1,TRBJ2-1,few,TRBV20-1,TGCAGTGGGGTTAACAGGGGGTACGAGGATGAGCAGTTCTTC,CSGVNRGYEDEQFF
.,TRBJ2-7,few,TRBV12-3/TRBV12-4,TGTGCCACCCTCGGGAGTACCTACGAGCAGTACTTC,CATLGSTYEQYF
.,TRBJ2-7,many,TRBV30,TGTGCCTGGAGACCTATGGGGAACTACGAGCAGTACTTC,CAWRPMGNYEQYF
TRBD2,TRBJ2-3,.,TRBV6-1,TGTGCCAGCAGCCGAAACCCTAGCGGGAGCTCAGATACGCAGTATTTT,CASSRNPSGSSDTQYF
.,TRBJ2-5,many,TRBV11-2,TGTGCCAGCAGCCTGCCCGGGACTTCCCAAGAGACCCAGTACTTC,CASSLPGTSQETQYF
.,TRBJ2-3,many,TRBV18,TGTACCAGCTCTAAACCTGGGACAGATACGCAGTATTTT,CTSSKPGTDTQYF
TRBD1,TRBJ2-7,few,TRBV10-3,TGTGCCATCAGTGGGGGACAGGGAAGCTCCTACGAGCAGTACTTC,CAISGGQGSSYEQYF
TRBD2,TRBJ2-7,many,TRBV6-2/TRBV6-3,TGTGCCAGCAGCCGTCCGGGACTAGCGGCCTCCTACGAGCAGTACTTC,CASSRPGLAASYEQYF
TRBD2,TRBJ2-7,.,TRBV3-1,TGTGCCAGCAGCCAATTAGCTGGGACTAGCGGGAACGAGCAGTACTTC,CASSQLAGTSGNEQYF
TRBD2,TRBJ2-1,few,TRBV27,TGTGCCAGCAGTTTTTTATCGGGCGGGAGAAAGTACAATGAGCAGTTCTTC,CASSFLSGGRKYNEQFF
TRBD1,TRBJ2-1,few,TRBV24-1,TGTGCCACCAGTGGGGGACAGGGAAAGAGGGGTGAGCAGTTCTTC,CATSGGQGKRGEQFF
.,TRBJ2-5,few,TRBV7-9,TGTGCCAGCAGCTTAGTTGTTGGCCGGGGGCGGGAAGAGACCCAGTACTTC,CASSLVVGRGREETQYF
TRBD1,TRBJ1-1,.,TRBV15,TGTGCCACCAGCAGACTGGCCCCGGGAGCAGGGGGCACTGAAGCTTTCTTT,CATSRLAPGAGGTEAFF
TRBD2,TRBJ2-1,.,TRBV6-5,TGTGCCAGCAGTTACTCGCGCGCGGGAGGGAGGGATGAGCAGTTCTTC,CASSYSRAGGRDEQFF
.,TRBJ2-7,few,TRBV19,TGTGCCAGTAGTATTGCCTACGGTTCCTACGAGCAGTACTTC,CASSIAYGSYEQYF
TRBD1,TRBJ2-7,few,TRBV5-4,TGTGCCAGCAGCTACGAAGACAGGGGCGAGCAGTACTTC,CASSYEDRGEQYF
.,TRBJ2-2,many,TRBV6-5,TGTGCCAGCAGTTACTCCCCCACCACTACCGGGGAGCTGTTTTTT,CASSYSPTTTGELFF
.,TRBJ2-1,many,TRBV25-1,TGTGCCAGCAGTGGAAGGCGGGCGTCCTCCTACAATGAGCAGTTCTTC,CASSGRRASSYNEQFF
TRBD1,TRBJ2-7,many,TRBV7-9,TGTGCCAGCAGCTTAATCGGGACAGGGGGCTACGAGCAGTACTTC,CASSLIGTGGYEQYF
.,TRBJ2-7,.,TRBV12-3/TRBV12-4,TGTGCCAGCAGTTTTGTCCAGGGGAATCCCTACGAGCAGTACTTC,CASSFVQGNPYEQYF
.,TRBJ1-5,many,TRBV7-8,TGTGCCAGCAGCTTACAGACAGCTAGCAATCAGCCCCAGCATTTT,CASSLQTASNQPQHF
.,TRBJ1-2,.,TRBV20-1,TGCAGTGGCCTGACCCCCGGGACTTTTTATGGCTACACCTTC,CSGLTPGTFYGYTF
.,TRBJ2-7,many,TRBV7-9,TGTGCCAGCAGCTTACTTGGACGATCCGACGAGCAGTACTTC,CASSLLGRSDEQYF